This T cell receptor (beta chain) was documented in a study of T-cell reconstitution after alpha-beta-depleted transplantation in children. In its sample, this clonotype was seen many times. The CDR3 contains 15 residues. Trimming shortened V by 9 bases and J by 1 base, and 16 bases separated the two germline ends. Looked up from germline, CDR1 is SNHLY and CDR2 is FYNNEI. Using unique molecular identifiers, the investigators prepared the TCRbeta library. TCRdb ran MiXCR on the PCR reads and lists one entry per CDR3 protein. In the table there are 100,000 to 120,000 distinct CDR3 sequences, about 9.4% of which are singletons.

The sample in question was PBMCs from the stem cell graft donor, obtained from the stem cell graft. This sequence was found in a human donor who donated a stem cell graft to a child with acute lymphoblastic leukemia. The V and J genes are TRBV2 and TRBJ2-1; no definite D call. Here the CDR3 reads CASGAPKVSYNEQFF. In DNA form, the CDR3 reads TGTGCCAGTGGCGCCCCGAAGGTTTCCTACAATGAGCAGTTCTTC.